The 12 T cell receptor beta chains below were found in one sample sequenced in a study of CD8+CD57+ T cells in acquired aplastic anemia. Profiling of TCR beta VDJ combinations and CDR3 sequences used genomic DNA as template. Via MiXCR, TCRdb re-called the reads, giving one row per CDR3 protein. The sample lists 200,000 to 250,000 distinct CDR3 sequences, 34% occurring once. The sample was sorted CD4+, CD8+, or CD8+CD57+ T cells (not recorded which) from PBMCs. These receptors all come from a human donor in good health, serving as a control.

This clonotype was recorded many times. The chain is built from TRBV7-9 and TRBJ1-1, with D possibly TRBD1 on 5 matching bases. Trimming stripped 3 bases from V and 4 bases from J, with 12 bases between. Germline V gene lookup returns CDR1 SEHNR and CDR2 FQNEAQ (reference sequence). The CDR3 consists of 14 residues. CDR3 coding DNA: TGTGCCAGCAGCTTCGGGGGGGATAGCACTGAAGCTTTCTTT. Translation: CASSFGGDSTEAFF.

This clonotype has at least ten counts. The chain recombines TRBV5-1 with TRBJ2-7, with TRBD2 identical over 7 bases. The V gene end was trimmed by 7 bases and the J gene end by 2 bases; junction bases not matched to a gene: 6. The CDR3 is 13 amino acids. The germline V gene encodes CDR1 SGHRS and CDR2 YFSETQ. CDR3: CASGPGGPYEQYF. The CDR3 region has the DNA TGCGCCAGCGGGCCGGGGGGTCCCTACGAGCAGTACTTC.

The rearrangement links TRBV10-3 to TRBJ2-1; D not resolved. Trimming took off 9 bases at V and 9 bases at J, with 12 bases between the two ends. Germline V gene lookup returns CDR1 ENHRY and CDR2 SYGVKD. The CDR3 sequence is 11 residues long. CDR3 bases: TGTGCCATTAGCAACACCTTTGAGCAGTTCTTC. Translation gives CAISNTFEQFF.

This chain connects TRBV29-1 to TRBJ2-1; 9 nucleotides align to TRBD1. Germline V gene sequence: CDR1 SQVTM, CDR2 ANQGSEA. CDR3 length equals 16 residues. V dropped 4 bases and J dropped 2; count of bases not matched to a gene: 9. CDR3 nucleotide sequence: TGCAGCGTTGTCGATGGGACAGGGCCCACCTACAATGAGCAGTTCTTC. Protein product: CSVVDGTGPTYNEQFF.

The CDR3 sequence is CASSQQTGSHGYTF. CDR3 DNA: TGCGCCAGCAGCCAACAGACAGGGAGTCATGGCTACACCTTC. The chain recombines TRBV4-1 with TRBJ1-2; 7 nucleotides agree with TRBD1. Unmatched junction bases numbered 6, after V lost 2 bases and J lost 6 bases. This CDR3 spans 14 amino acids. Germline V gene sequence: CDR1 MGHRA, CDR2 YSYEKL.

V is TRBV30 and J is TRBJ2-7; no clear D. V was trimmed by 0 bases and J by 6 bases, leaving 9 bases between them. This CDR3 spans 12 amino acids. Germline V gene lookup returns CDR1 GTSNPN and CDR2 SVGIG (reference sequence). The CDR3 here is CAWSVLSREQYF. CDR3 nucleotides: TGTGCCTGGAGTGTGCTTTCCCGCGAGCAGTACTTC.

This clonotype was observed many times. The chain has TRBV7-9 and TRBJ1-2; perhaps TRBD1 as D (6 bases). This CDR3 spans 13 amino acids. Trimming pared 2 bases from V and 8 bases from J, leaving 12 bases between. Germline V gene lookup returns CDR1 SEHNR and CDR2 FQNEAQ (reference sequence). The CDR3 is CASSLSGGQGYTF. CDR3 bases: TGTGCCAGCAGCTTATCCGGGGGGCAAGGCTACACCTTC.

About this clonotype: An end of the junction differs from the germline gene, which may be a read error. This chain uses TRBV5-6 with TRBJ2-7; D not resolved. Germline V gene data show CDR1 as SGHDT and CDR2 as YYEEEE. The CDR3 length is 15 residues. As DNA, the CDR3 is TGTGCCAGTAGCTTGAGACTCGCCGCCCGGATAGAGCAGTACTTC. Protein product: CASSLRLAARIEQYF. Full variable domain (outside the CDR3, taken from reference TRBV5-6 and TRBJ2-7): DAGVTQSPTHLIKTRGQQVTLRCSPKSGHDTVSWYQQALGQGPQFIFQYYEEEERQRGNFPDRFSGHQFPNYSSELNVNALLLGDSALYLCASSLRLAARIEQYFGPGTRLTVT.

The table lists this clonotype with many counts. The chain uses TRBV2 and TRBJ2-7; D unresolved. Germline CDR1 and CDR2: SNHLY and FYNNEI. The CDR3 has 15 amino acids. With 5 bases removed from V and 3 bases from J, the gap between germline ends came to 17 bases. The DNA of the CDR3 is TGTGCCAGCAGTAACACCCAGACACTCTTCTACGAGCAGTACTTC. This sequence encodes CASSNTQTLFYEQYF.

This clonotype turned up a few times. The junction shows a germline mismatch at one end, possibly a read error. The chain links TRBV7-3 to TRBJ1-6; D gene ambiguous. Germline-derived CDR1 and CDR2 are SGHTA and FQGTGA. There are 13 residues in the CDR3. In DNA form, the CDR3 reads TGTGCCAGCAGCCTAACCTATAATTCACCCCTCCACTTT. Protein sequence: CASSLTYNSPLHF.

There are a few counts of this clonotype. With a much larger clone just one base away, this may be a read error. V usage is TRBV19 and J usage is TRBJ2-7; D gene uncertain. The CDR3 loop spans 14 amino acids. Germline values: CDR1 LNHDA, CDR2 SQIVND (reference sequence). The V gene lost 7 bases and the J gene lost 7 bases, with 20 bases spanning the gap. The CDR3 DNA reads as TGTGCCAGTACCGGACCGACCGGGCGCAATGAGCAGTACTTC. Translating it yields CASTGPTGRNEQYF. The complete variable domain, with remaining parts taken from reference TRBV19 and TRBJ2-7, reads DGGITQSPKYLFRKEGQNVTLSCEQNLNHDAMYWYRQDPGQGLRLIYYSQIVNDFQKGDIAEGYSVSREKKESFPLTVTSAQKNPTAFYLCASTGPTGRNEQYFGPGTRLTVT.

This clonotype was observed a few times. V is TRBV5-1 and J is TRBJ2-5; possibly TRBD1 for D (6 bases). V lost 3 bases to trimming and J lost 4 bases, with 16 bases between them. There are 15 residues in the CDR3. Germline V gene data show CDR1 as SGHRS and CDR2 as YFSETQ. CDR3 loop: CASSYGTSVRETQYF. The DNA of the CDR3 is TGCGCCAGCAGCTATGGGACATCGGTCCGAGAGACCCAGTACTTC.